This T cell receptor (beta chain) was profiled in a study of cytomegalovirus exposure and HLA in healthy donors. Method: immunoSEQ multiplex PCR; TCRdb's copy keeps in-frame clones and lacks some. The profile shows 150,000 to 200,000 clones, about 90% of them singletons. This CDR3 comprises 16 residues. In germline, CDR1 is MNHEY, CDR2 SMNVEV (reference sequence). V dropped 5 bases and J dropped 4; count of bases not matched to a gene: 7. This TCR came from a woman between 18 and 29 years old in good health and CMV-seropositive. V is TRBV27 and J is TRBJ1-5, with 11 bases that match TRBD1. The sequenced sample consisted of PBMCs. CDR3 nucleotides: TGTGCCAGCAGTCCTCGGGACAGGGGGAATAATCAGCCCCAGCATTTT. Protein product: CASSPRDRGNNQPQHF.